The 28 T cell receptor beta chains below come from one sample, sequenced in a study of blood T cell repertoires in COVID-19. TCRdb keeps only in-frame clones here, not all; method: immunoSEQ multiplex PCR. The data show 55,000 to 80,000 clones, roughly 77% seen once. The specimen was peripheral blood. Source of these receptors: a human donor in a cohort sampled during active COVID-19.

This rearrangement joins TRBV2 to TRBJ2-3; 14 bases align to TRBD2. The J segment lost 4 bases and the V segment lost 6 bases, leaving 12 bases of the junction unmatched. The CDR3 is made up of 18 amino acids. The V gene's germline CDR1 is SNHLY and CDR2 FYNNEI. The CDR3 loop is CASSPTWTSGRRADTQYF. CDR3 nucleotides: TGTGCCAGCAGCCCTACCTGGACTAGCGGGAGGCGGGCAGATACGCAGTATTTT.

CDR3 residues: CASSFLARQYF. The CDR3 DNA reads as TGTGCCAGCAGTTTCCTCGCGAGGCAGTACTTC. This sequence joins TRBV28 and TRBJ2-7, with D unclear. V was clipped by 3 bases and J by 9 bases, with 9 bases between them. Germline V gene data show CDR1 as MDHEN and CDR2 as SYDVKM. The CDR3 is made up of 11 amino acids.

This clone was counted once. The rearrangement joins TRBV18 to TRBJ1-3; D remains unclear. The CDR3 sequence is 12 residues long. Germline CDR1 reads KGHSH; CDR2 reads LQKENI. V was clipped by 3 bases and J by 8 bases, with 8 bases between them. This CDR3 reads CASSPEGDTIYF. The CDR3 coding sequence is TGTGCCAGCTCACCCGAGGGAGACACCATATATTTT.

This clone turned up a few times. The chain carries TRBV18 and TRBJ2-7; D may be TRBD1 (6 bases). This CDR3 spans 12 amino acids. The ends were cut back, 5 bases at V and 3 bases at J, with 8 bases in the middle. Germline V gene data show CDR1 as KGHSH and CDR2 as LQKENI. The CDR3 nucleotides read TGTGCCAGCTCAAGGGGGAACTACGAGCAGTACTTC. Amino acids: CASSRGNYEQYF.

The CDR3 coding sequence is TGCGCCAGCAGCCAAGACTTAGCAGAGCGAAATGAAAAACTGTTTTTT. Translated, it gives CASSQDLAERNEKLFF. This rearrangement joins TRBV4-3 to TRBJ1-4, with no clear D. Looked up from germline, CDR1 is LGHNA and CDR2 is YSLEER. Trimming cost V 0 bases and J 5 bases, with 13 bases left between them. The CDR3 extends over 16 amino acids.

The V gene is TRBV2, the J gene TRBJ1-4; D possibly corresponds to TRBD1 (6 bases). CDR1 and CDR2 (germline): SNHLY, FYNNEI. The length of the CDR3 is 14 residues. V dropped 4 bases and J dropped 5 bases, with 11 bases sitting between them. In DNA, the CDR3 is TGTGCCAGCAGTGGGACAGATACCAATGAAAAACTGTTTTTT. Translating it yields CASSGTDTNEKLFF.

The gene calls are TRBV10-3 and TRBJ2-1; maybe TRBD2 (7 bases). The V gene lost 0 bases and the J gene lost 7 bases, with 19 bases spanning the gap. Germline loops: CDR1 ENHRY, CDR2 SYGVKD. The CDR3 runs to 17 residues. CDR3 DNA sequence: TGTGCCATCAGTGAGTCGGGAGGGGGAAGTCCCTCGAATGAGCAGTTCTTC. Encoded protein: CAISESGGGSPSNEQFF.

This clone occurred many times. Other DNA variants within this sample encode the same CDR3. The chain has TRBV7-9 and TRBJ1-6; tentative D call: TRBD1 (6 bases). The CDR3 has 15 residues. V was trimmed by 0 bases and J by 7 bases, leaving 10 bases between them. Looked up from germline, CDR1 is SEHNR and CDR2 is FQNEAQ (reference sequence). CDR3 in amino acids: CASSLASGGNSPLHF. The DNA of the CDR3 is TGTGCCAGCAGCTTAGCTTCGGGGGGCAATTCACCCCTCCACTTT.

J is TRBJ2-7 and V is TRBV27, with D tentatively TRBD1 (6 bases). The length of the CDR3 is 13 residues. V lost 3 bases and J 5 bases, leaving 11 bases between the germline ends. Germline lookup yields CDR1 MNHEY and CDR2 SMNVEV (reference sequence). CDR3 sequence (DNA): TGTGCCAGCAGTTTTCTTGGGGGCCACGAGCAGTACTTC. Translated, it gives CASSFLGGHEQYF.

This rearrangement joins TRBV28 to TRBJ2-1; no definite D call. Germline V gene lookup returns CDR1 MDHEN and CDR2 SYDVKM. This CDR3 spans 14 amino acids. The V end was cut by 3 bases, the J end by 7 bases, with 13 bases between. The CDR3 sequence: CASSFSTGLNEQFF. The DNA for the CDR3 is TGTGCCAGCAGTTTTTCGACGGGTCTAAATGAGCAGTTCTTC.

This clone was counted only a few times. The chain links TRBV10-1 to TRBJ2-1; TRBD2 matches 12 bases. This CDR3 contains 15 residues. From germline, CDR1 is WNHNN and CDR2 SYGVQD (reference sequence). The V gene end was trimmed by 3 bases and the J gene end by 7 bases; junction bases not matched to a gene: 4. The CDR3 region has the DNA TGCGCCAGCAGTGAAGGGACTAGCGGGTTTAATGAGCAGTTCTTC. Translation gives CASSEGTSGFNEQFF.

This clone has just one count. The chain has TRBV18 and TRBJ1-5; a possible D gene is TRBD1 (5 bases). CDR1 KGHSH and CDR2 LQKENI come from the germline V gene. V lost 1 base and J 3 bases, leaving 7 bases between the germline ends. CDR3 size: 14 residues. Here the CDR3 DNA reads TGTGCCAGCTCACCACGACAGAACAATCAGCCCCAGCATTTT. Translating gives CASSPRQNNQPQHF.

This clone has only one observation. J is TRBJ2-7 and V is TRBV19, with 7 bases that match TRBD2. Germline V lookup: CDR1 LNHDA, CDR2 SQIVND (reference sequence). This CDR3 region has 15 residues. Trimming at V came to 3 bases and at J to 4 bases, leaving 9 bases not matched to a gene. This CDR3 reads CASSIAGGSFYEQYF. CDR3 in DNA: TGTGCCAGTAGTATCGCGGGCGGGAGCTTTTACGAGCAGTACTTC.

This clone came up once. This chain connects TRBV18 to TRBJ2-5; D remains unclear. Trimming removed 3 bases from V and 4 bases from J, with 12 bases in between. The germline gives CDR1 KGHSH, CDR2 LQKENI. This CDR3 is 14 amino acids long. CDR3 region: CASSPYLTGETQYF. In DNA, the CDR3 is TGTGCCAGCTCACCCTACCTCACTGGAGAGACCCAGTACTTC.

This clone was detected only once. This chain links TRBV4-1 with TRBJ2-3; maybe TRBD2 (5 bases). Germline V CDR1 and CDR2: MGHRA, YSYEKL. The ends were cut back, 0 bases at V and 3 bases at J, with 10 bases in the middle. The CDR3 consists of 15 residues. The CDR3 DNA sequence: TGCGCCAGCAGCCAAGATTCCAGGACTACAGATACGCAGTATTTT. Residues: CASSQDSRTTDTQYF.

This clone was observed once. The chain links TRBV24-1 to TRBJ2-7; D is perhaps TRBD2 (6 bases). The germline V gene encodes CDR1 KGHDR and CDR2 SFDVKD. CDR3 length: 15 residues. V was shortened by 9 bases and J by 0 bases, with 17 bases between the two germline ends. CDR3 region: CATPLVRETSYEQYF. CDR3 DNA: TGTGCCACCCCCCTAGTCCGGGAGACCTCCTACGAGCAGTACTTC.

Only a few counts were recorded for this clone. V gene TRBV10-2 combines with J gene TRBJ2-2, with 7 bases that match TRBD2. The CDR3 has 15 residues. Germline assignment: CDR1 WSHSY and CDR2 SAAADI. The V gene end was trimmed by 2 bases and the J gene end by 6 bases; junction bases not matched to a gene: 6. In DNA, the CDR3 is TGCGCCAGCAGTGAGGCAGGGAGGGCGGCCGGGGAGCTGTTTTTT. Translation: CASSEAGRAAGELFF.

This chain connects TRBV6-6 to TRBJ1-2; D remains unclear. This CDR3 region has 14 residues. CDR1 is MNHNY, CDR2 SVGAGI, per germline (reference sequence). V gave up 0 bases and J gave up 8 bases, with 13 bases separating them. DNA of the CDR3: TGTGCCAGCAGTTACTCGACGGGAGTCTACGGCTACACCTTC. Amino acid sequence: CASSYSTGVYGYTF.

This chain joins TRBV18 and TRBJ2-7, with 7 nucleotides matching TRBD2. The V and J ends lost 0 bases and 2 bases, in that order; junction bases with no gene match: 16. Germline CDR1 is KGHSH and CDR2 is LQKENI. The CDR3 loop spans 19 amino acids. The CDR3 loop reads CASSPPGLAESPTTYEQYF. The CDR3 DNA follows: TGTGCCAGCTCACCACCGGGCCTAGCGGAGTCTCCCACGACCTACGAGCAGTACTTC. Full variable domain (outside the CDR3, taken from reference TRBV18 and TRBJ2-7): NAGVMQNPRHLVRRRGQEARLRCSPMKGHSHVYWYRQLPEEGLKFMVYLQKENIIDESGMPKERFSAEFPKEGPSILRIQQVVRGDSAAYFCASSPPGLAESPTTYEQYFGPGTRLTVT.

The chain links TRBV19 to TRBJ1-5; no reliable D call. Germline V gene sequence: CDR1 LNHDA, CDR2 SQIVND (reference sequence). V shed 1 base and J shed 6 bases, with 10 bases lying between them. The CDR3 is made up of 14 amino acids. CDR3 amino acids: CASSIGGLGQPQHF. DNA of the CDR3: TGTGCCAGTAGTATAGGAGGGTTGGGTCAGCCCCAGCATTTT.

The chain couples TRBV2 to TRBJ2-5; weak D call: TRBD2 (5 bases). The V end lost 2 bases, the J end lost 1 base, and 8 bases lay between the germline ends. This CDR3 region has 14 residues. Germline V gene data show CDR1 as SNHLY and CDR2 as FYNNEI. The CDR3 sequence is CASSEWSGQETQYF. DNA for the CDR3: TGTGCCAGCAGTGAATGGAGCGGCCAAGAGACCCAGTACTTC.

This clone was picked up a small number of times. The chain couples TRBV7-9 to TRBJ2-1, with TRBD2 matching 8 bases. The V gene end was trimmed by 5 bases and the J gene end by 1 base; junction bases not matched to a gene: 7. CDR3 size: 16 residues. Germline V lookup: CDR1 SEHNR, CDR2 FQNEAQ (reference sequence). The CDR3 DNA reads as TGTGCCAGCAGCCCCGGGGGGGGCAGGTCCTACAATGAGCAGTTCTTC. Amino acids: CASSPGGGRSYNEQFF. Filled out from reference TRBV7-9 and TRBJ2-1, the complete variable domain reads DTGVSQNPRHKITKRGQNVTFRCDPISEHNRLYWYRQTLGQGPEFLTYFQNEAQLEKSRLLSDRFSAERPKGSFSTLEIQRTEQGDSAMYLCASSPGGGRSYNEQFFGPGTRLTVL.

V gene TRBV19 combines with J gene TRBJ2-1, with no clear D. Per germline, CDR1 LNHDA and CDR2 SQIVND (reference sequence). Trimming removed 3 bases from V and 9 bases from J, with 15 bases in between. The CDR3 extends over 14 amino acids. In DNA, the CDR3 is TGTGCCAGTAGTATTCTAGGAGCGTCTACTGAGCAGTTCTTC. It codes for CASSILGASTEQFF.

The chain joins TRBV13 to TRBJ2-7; TRBD2 matches at 7 bases. Unmatched junction bases numbered 2, after V lost 5 bases and J lost 4 bases. The CDR3 extends over 12 amino acids. In germline, CDR1 is PRHDT, CDR2 FYEKMQ (reference sequence). The CDR3 DNA follows: TGTGCCAGCAGCCCGGGGGGTTACGAGCAGTACTTC. Translated: CASSPGGYEQYF.

The CDR3 coding sequence is TGTGCCAGCAGCCAGGGGGCCCTGTGGGACACTGAAGCTTTCTTT. This codes for CASSQGALWDTEAFF. The chain carries TRBV5-6 and TRBJ1-1; 8 bases match TRBD1. This CDR3 region has 15 residues. Germline V CDR1 and CDR2: SGHDT, YYEEEE. V gave up 4 bases and J gave up 3 bases; unmatched junction bases: 8. The entire variable domain, with the rest obtained from reference TRBV5-6 and TRBJ1-1, is as follows: DAGVTQSPTHLIKTRGQQVTLRCSPKSGHDTVSWYQQALGQGPQFIFQYYEEEERQRGNFPDRFSGHQFPNYSSELNVNALLLGDSALYLCASSQGALWDTEAFFGQGTRLTVV.

The gene calls are TRBV2 and TRBJ2-3; 8 bases agree with TRBD2. The V segment lost 5 bases and the J segment 5 bases; nucleotides outside the gene matches: 6. CDR1 SNHLY and CDR2 FYNNEI come from the germline V gene. This CDR3 has 14 amino acids. CDR3 nucleotides: TGTGCCAGCAGTTCGGACGGGGGGGGAGATACGCAGTATTTT. Translated: CASSSDGGGDTQYF.

The rearrangement joins TRBV2 to TRBJ2-6; D might be TRBD2 (5 bases). CDR1 SNHLY and CDR2 FYNNEI come from the germline V gene. The length of the CDR3 is 17 residues. V lost 0 bases, J lost 1 base, and 10 bases lay in between. CDR3 sequence: CASSEARGRSGANVLTF. In DNA, the CDR3 is TGTGCCAGCAGTGAAGCCCGGGGTAGGTCTGGGGCCAACGTCCTGACTTTC. Together with reference TRBV2 and TRBJ2-6, the CDR3 gives the full variable domain: EPEVTQTPSHQVTQMGQEVILRCVPISNHLYFYWYRQILGQKVEFLVSFYNNEISEKSEIFDDQFSVERPDGSNFTLKIRSTKLEDSAMYFCASSEARGRSGANVLTFGAGSRLTVL.

V gene TRBV18 combines with J gene TRBJ2-1, with TRBD1 identical over 8 bases. This CDR3 region has 15 residues. Germline loops: CDR1 KGHSH, CDR2 LQKENI. V trimming: 0 bases; J trimming: 11 bases; junction bases outside the gene matches: 9. The chain's CDR3 is CASSPPPGQGDKQFF. The CDR3 nucleotides are TGTGCCAGCTCACCACCCCCTGGACAGGGAGATAAGCAGTTCTTC.